The 26 T cell receptor beta chains below were found in one sample sequenced in a study of identical twins. Using its own MiXCR run on the 5' RACE reads, TCRdb lists one record per CDR3 protein. The data contain nearly 900,000 distinct CDR3 sequences, 12% of them singletons. These data were likewise used in another study, on yellow fever vaccine responses in identical twins.

Material for sequencing was PBMCs. These receptors all stem from a woman aged 18 to 35 in good health.

There are a few counts of this clonotype. V usage is TRBV19 and J usage is TRBJ2-1; D uncertain. Germline values: CDR1 LNHDA, CDR2 SQIVND (reference sequence). V lost 7 bases and J lost 0, with 16 bases in between. This CDR3 has 16 amino acids. CDR3 in amino acids: CASTPGGFSSYNEQFF. The CDR3 coding sequence is TGTGCCAGTACCCCCGGCGGATTTAGCTCCTACAATGAGCAGTTCTTC.

At least ten counts were recorded for this clonotype. This chain links TRBV10-3 with TRBJ2-1; the D gene is possibly TRBD1 (5 bases). V lost 3 bases and J lost 5, with 20 bases in between. The length of the CDR3 is 17 residues. The germline V gene has CDR1 ENHRY and CDR2 SYGVKD. CDR3 in amino acids: CAISEGVLSLANNEQFF. CDR3 DNA sequence: TGTGCCATCAGTGAAGGGGTATTGAGTCTCGCCAACAATGAGCAGTTCTTC.

This clonotype showed up just a few times. The rearrangement joins TRBV7-6 to TRBJ1-1, with D hard to call. The V end lost 2 bases, the J end lost 7 bases, and 14 bases lay between the germline ends. The CDR3 contains 14 residues. The V gene's germline CDR1 is SGHVS and CDR2 FNYEAQ. The CDR3 sequence is CASSLTVGIGEAFF. The CDR3 DNA sequence: TGTGCCAGCAGCTTAACCGTGGGGATTGGTGAAGCTTTCTTT.

This sequence joins TRBV3-1 and TRBJ1-1; D not resolved. CDR3 length: 17 residues. Trimming pared 0 bases from V and 4 bases from J, leaving 18 bases between. Germline lookup yields CDR1 LGHDT and CDR2 YNNKEL (reference sequence). CDR3 in amino acids: CASSQDRAWAGGTEAFF. CDR3 in DNA: TGTGCCAGCAGCCAAGATAGAGCCTGGGCGGGAGGCACTGAAGCTTTCTTT.

This clonotype was recorded a few times. The rearrangement joins TRBV5-1 to TRBJ2-7; unclear D gene. The CDR3 loop spans 17 amino acids. The germline gives CDR1 SGHRS, CDR2 YFSETQ. V shed 0 bases and J shed 0 bases, with 16 bases lying between them. The CDR3 DNA follows: TGCGCCAGCAGCTTGGACGTTACCGGCTGGAGCTCCTACGAGCAGTACGTC. Its protein product is CASSLDVTGWSSYEQYV.

The gene calls are TRBV20-1 and TRBJ2-1, with 13 bases aligning to TRBD2. The germline V gene has CDR1 DFQATT and CDR2 SNEGSKA (reference sequence). Unmatched junction bases numbered 8, after V lost 5 bases and J lost 7 bases. This CDR3 region has 15 residues. The CDR3 loop is CSARGWTSGSNEQFF. The DNA of the CDR3 is TGCAGTGCTCGGGGTTGGACTAGCGGGAGTAATGAGCAGTTCTTC.

This clonotype was counted only a few times. The chain couples TRBV11-3 to TRBJ1-4, with D possibly matching TRBD1 (6 bases). Germline V CDR1 and CDR2: SGHNT, YENEEA. The CDR3 totals 14 residues. Deletions cut 4 bases from V and 4 bases from J, with 10 bases between. The CDR3 here is CASSSDSFNEKLFF. The CDR3 nucleotides read TGTGCCAGCAGCTCGGACAGTTTTAATGAAAAACTGTTTTTT.

This clonotype was found a few times. The V call is TRBV24-1, the J call TRBJ2-1; 11 nucleotides match TRBD2. V lost 3 bases to trimming and J lost 7 bases; unmatched junction nucleotides: 7. Germline loops: CDR1 KGHDR, CDR2 SFDVKD. There are 16 residues in the CDR3. CDR3 protein: CATSDAGTSGWNEQFF. The CDR3 DNA reads TGTGCCACCAGTGATGCCGGGACTAGCGGTTGGAATGAGCAGTTCTTC.

The chain carries TRBV12-3 or TRBV12-4 and TRBJ1-2; D not resolved. The CDR3 sequence is 17 residues long. The V end lost 3 bases, the J end lost 4 bases, and 21 bases lay between the germline ends. Written as DNA, the CDR3 is TGTGCCAGCAGTTTTAGCTCCCCAGGCTTTAAATCCTATGGCTACACCTTC. This sequence encodes CASSFSSPGFKSYGYTF.

This rearrangement joins TRBV20-1 to TRBJ1-2; TRBD1 matches 7 bases. The CDR3 length is 15 residues. CDR1 and CDR2 (germline): DFQATT, SNEGSKA (reference sequence). V lost 6 bases to trimming and J lost 0 bases; unmatched junction nucleotides: 10. CDR3 loop: CSAQGVLKANYGYTF. The CDR3 DNA sequence: TGCAGTGCCCAGGGGGTATTGAAGGCTAACTATGGCTACACCTTC.

This clonotype was seen many times. The chain is built from TRBV10-1 and TRBJ2-5, with TRBD1 matching over 10 bases. V gave up 0 bases and J gave up 0 bases; unmatched junction bases: 4. Germline V lookup: CDR1 WNHNN, CDR2 SYGVQD (reference sequence). There are 17 residues in the CDR3. The CDR3: CASSESPGTGDQETQYF. Written as DNA, the CDR3 is TGCGCCAGCAGTGAGTCCCCCGGGACAGGGGACCAAGAGACCCAGTACTTC.

This clonotype came up a few times. This rearrangement joins TRBV7-9 to TRBJ2-2; 8 bases are shared with TRBD2. V lost 11 bases and J lost 4; bases outside the gene matches: 12. CDR1 SEHNR and CDR2 FQNEAQ come from the germline V gene (reference sequence). The CDR3 loop spans 15 amino acids. The chain's CDR3 is CAGEAGAGTTGELFF. CDR3 nucleotides: TGTGCCGGCGAAGCGGGAGCCGGGACCACCGGGGAGCTGTTTTTT.

The gene calls are TRBV4-1 and TRBJ2-2; 8 nucleotides match TRBD2. This CDR3 region has 17 residues. V shed 1 base and J 2 bases; nucleotides not matched to a gene: 6. Germline V gene lookup returns CDR1 MGHRA and CDR2 YSYEKL. CDR3 amino acids: CASSQGAGGGNTGELFF. DNA of the CDR3: TGCGCCAGCAGCCAAGGGGCGGGGGGTGGAAACACCGGGGAGCTGTTTTTT.

The V gene is TRBV7-8, the J gene TRBJ1-1; no definite D call. The V and J ends lost 7 bases and 3 bases respectively, with 15 bases between them. Germline V gene sequence: CDR1 SGHVS, CDR2 FQNEAQ. The CDR3 has 14 residues. CDR3 region: CASTQGMGDTEAFF. DNA for the CDR3: TGTGCCAGCACCCAAGGAATGGGTGACACTGAAGCTTTCTTT.

The V gene is TRBV14, the J gene TRBJ2-3; TRBD2 agrees at 7 bases. Trimming cost V 1 base and J 2 bases; bases outside gene matches: 6. This CDR3 contains 16 residues. Per germline, CDR1 SGHDN and CDR2 FVKESK. CDR3 in DNA: TGTGCCAGCAGCCAAGTGAGCGGGGTAACCACAGATACGCAGTATTTT. Encoded protein: CASSQVSGVTTDTQYF.

Comment on this clonotype: A far larger clone differs by one base, so this is likely a read error. The rearrangement links TRBV12-3 or TRBV12-4 to TRBJ2-5; no definite D call. This CDR3 is 11 amino acids long. V shed 8 bases and J shed 2 bases, with 6 bases lying between them. CDR3 DNA sequence: TGTGCCAGCGGCTTACAAGAGACCCAGTACTTC. It translates to CASGLQETQYF.

This rearrangement joins TRBV7-2 to TRBJ1-1; TRBD1 matches at 7 bases. Germline V gene lookup returns CDR1 SGHTA and CDR2 FQGNSA. V lost 4 bases, J lost 0 bases, and 11 bases stayed unmatched. This CDR3 has 17 residues. CDR3: CASSSPGQHIMNTEAFF. As DNA, the CDR3 is TGTGCCAGCAGCTCGCCGGGACAGCATATCATGAACACTGAAGCTTTCTTT. The whole variable domain, filled in from reference TRBV7-2 and TRBJ1-1, reads GAGVSQSPSNKVTEKGKDVELRCDPISGHTALYWYRQSLGQGLEFLIYFQGNSAPDKSGLPSDRFSAERTGGSVSTLTIQRTQQEDSAVYLCASSSPGQHIMNTEAFFGQGTRLTVV.

The J gene is TRBJ1-3, the V gene TRBV2; the D gene is possibly TRBD1 (5 bases). Trimming removed 3 bases from V and 2 bases from J, with 11 bases in between. Per the germline V gene, CDR1 is SNHLY and CDR2 is FYNNEI. CDR3 length: 15 amino acids. The CDR3 spells CASSEPYRPGNTIYF. The DNA for the CDR3 is TGTGCCAGCAGTGAGCCGTACAGGCCTGGAAACACCATATATTTT.

V usage is TRBV7-2 and J usage is TRBJ1-6; D may be TRBD1 (5 bases). Germline V gives CDR1 SGHTA, CDR2 FQGNSA. The CDR3 is 16 residues long. V shed 4 bases and J shed 0 bases, with 10 bases lying between them. Written as DNA, the CDR3 is TGTGCCAGCAGCTCCCGGACAAGCTCCTATAATTCACCCCTCCACTTT. This gives the protein CASSSRTSSYNSPLHF.

This clonotype has more than one count but fewer than ten. The chain combines TRBV4-1 with TRBJ1-2; 9 bases match TRBD1. From germline, CDR1 is MGHRA and CDR2 YSYEKL. The CDR3 consists of 18 residues. Germline trimming cut 2 bases from V and 4 bases from J; bases unmatched to any gene: 14. This CDR3 reads CASSQPGTGSKYGYGYTF. The DNA of the CDR3 is TGCGCCAGCAGCCAACCTGGGACAGGGTCGAAATACGGCTATGGCTACACCTTC.

There are a few counts of this clonotype. The V and J genes are TRBV12-3 or TRBV12-4 and TRBJ2-5; TRBD2 agrees at 7 bases. The CDR3 extends over 14 amino acids. Losses at the gene ends were 3 bases for V and 4 bases for J; bases not matched to a gene: 5. The CDR3 sequence is CASSFGEGLETQYF. CDR3 DNA: TGTGCCAGCAGTTTTGGGGAGGGCCTAGAGACCCAGTACTTC.

This clonotype has more than one count but fewer than ten. The V call is TRBV5-1, the J call TRBJ1-4; 8 nucleotides agree with TRBD1. From germline, CDR1 is SGHRS and CDR2 YFSETQ. This CDR3 has 16 residues. The V and J ends lost 5 bases and 0 bases, in that order; junction bases with no gene match: 6. The CDR3 DNA sequence: TGCGCCAGCAGAGATGGGACAGGCGCAACTAATGAAAAACTGTTTTTT. Encoded protein: CASRDGTGATNEKLFF.

This clonotype turned up a few times. The chain links TRBV4-1 to TRBJ2-7; D remains ambiguous. CDR1 is MGHRA, CDR2 YSYEKL, per germline. The CDR3 extends over 13 amino acids. V lost 5 bases, J lost 6 bases, and 14 bases lay in between. This CDR3 reads CASSWDSESEQYV. CDR3 bases: TGCGCCAGCAGCTGGGATTCGGAAAGCGAGCAGTACGTC.

In its sample, this clonotype was seen many times. CDR3: CASSRGGLNTGELFF. In DNA form, the CDR3 reads TGTGCCAGCAGTAGAGGGGGCCTTAACACCGGGGAGCTGTTTTTT. V is TRBV28 and J is TRBJ2-2; TRBD1 agrees at 7 bases. Per the germline V gene, CDR1 is MDHEN and CDR2 is SYDVKM. The ends lost 5 bases at V and 2 bases at J; junction bases unmatched: 5. There are 15 residues in the CDR3.

This clonotype was seen a handful of times. The chain couples TRBV5-1 to TRBJ2-1; D assignment may be TRBD1 or TRBD2 (5 bases each). Germline CDR1 SGHRS, CDR2 YFSETQ. This CDR3 is 14 amino acids long. With 1 base removed from V and 6 bases from J, the gap between germline ends came to 11 bases. In nucleotides, the CDR3 is TGCGCCAGCAGCTTGTGGTCTGGGGGCAATGAGCAGTTCTTC. Translating gives CASSLWSGGNEQFF.

The V call is TRBV7-9, the J call TRBJ2-7; D is perhaps TRBD1 (6 bases). This CDR3 is built from 14 residues. CDR1 and CDR2 from the germline V gene are SEHNR and FQNEAQ (reference sequence). Trimming removed 1 base at V and 2 bases at J, with 9 bases between. CDR3 in amino acids: CASSLVGATYEQYV. As DNA, the CDR3 is TGTGCCAGCAGCTTAGTGGGGGCTACCTACGAGCAGTACGTC.